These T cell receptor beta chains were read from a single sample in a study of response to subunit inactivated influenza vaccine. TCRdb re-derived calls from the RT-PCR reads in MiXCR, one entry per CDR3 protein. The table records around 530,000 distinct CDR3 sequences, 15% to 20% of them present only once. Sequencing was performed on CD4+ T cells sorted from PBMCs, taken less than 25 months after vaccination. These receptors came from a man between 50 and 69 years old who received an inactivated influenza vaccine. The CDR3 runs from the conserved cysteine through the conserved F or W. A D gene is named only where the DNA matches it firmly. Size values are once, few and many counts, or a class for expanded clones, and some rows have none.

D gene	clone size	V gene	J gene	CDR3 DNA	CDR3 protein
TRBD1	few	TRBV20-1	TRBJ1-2	TGCAGTGCTCCGGACAGGGGAGGTGGCTACACCTTC	CSAPDRGGGYTF
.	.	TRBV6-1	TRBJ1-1	TGTGCCAGCAGACTTAGTATGGAGGGGAACACTGAAGCTTTCTTT	CASRLSMEGNTEAFF
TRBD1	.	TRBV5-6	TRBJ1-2	TGTGCCAGCAGCTTTACAGGGGGTTTGGACTATGGCTACACCTTC	CASSFTGGLDYGYTF
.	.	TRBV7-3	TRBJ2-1	TGTGCCAGCAGCTTAAATAATGGTGAGCAGTTCTTC	CASSLNNGEQFF
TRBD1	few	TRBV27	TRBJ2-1	TGTGCCAGCAGTTTCGTCGACAGGGTGACTATGTTCTTC	CASSFVDRVTMFF
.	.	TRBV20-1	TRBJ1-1	TGCAGTGCTAGCACAGGGTATGAAGCTTTCTTT	CSASTGYEAFF
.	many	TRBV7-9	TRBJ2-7	TGTGCCAGCAGCCCACCGGGGACACAGAACTACGAGCAGTACTTC	CASSPPGTQNYEQYF
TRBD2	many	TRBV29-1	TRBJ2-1	TGCAGCGTGAGCCCTAGCGGCCTCACCTACAATGAGCAGTTCTTC	CSVSPSGLTYNEQFF
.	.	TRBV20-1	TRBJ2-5	TGCAGTGCTAGAGAATGGCAGGCCTGGATGTCAGCGACCCAGTACTTC	CSAREWQAWMSATQYF
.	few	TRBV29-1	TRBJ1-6	TGCAGCGTTCGCCTCGACGGTAGAAATTCACCCCTCCACTTT	CSVRLDGRNSPLHF
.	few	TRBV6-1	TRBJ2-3	TGTGCCAGCAGTGAAGTGTCAGGGGCTTACACAGATACGCAGTATTTT	CASSEVSGAYTDTQYF
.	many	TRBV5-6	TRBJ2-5	TGTGCCAGCAGCAGAAGACTAGTCGGAGAGACCCAGTACTTC	CASSRRLVGETQYF
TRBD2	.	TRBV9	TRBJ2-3	TGTGCCAGCAGCGTCCGCGGGAGACCCCCAGATACGCAGTATTTT	CASSVRGRPPDTQYF
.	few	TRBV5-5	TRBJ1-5	TGTGCCAGCAGCTTAGGACATATCAGCAATCAGCCCCAGCATTTT	CASSLGHISNQPQHF
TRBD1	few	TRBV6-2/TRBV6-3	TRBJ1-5	TGTGCCATTGGAGGAGGGGGCTATCAGCCCCAGCATTTT	CAIGGGGYQPQHF
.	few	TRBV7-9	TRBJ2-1	TGTGCCAGCAGCTCGTGGGGAGTTGAGGTCAATGAGCAGTTCTTC	CASSSWGVEVNEQFF
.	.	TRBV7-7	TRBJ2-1	TGTGCTAGCAGCTGGGGTAGGGGGGATAATGAGCAGTTCTTC	CASSWGRGDNEQFF
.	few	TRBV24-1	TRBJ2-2	TGTGCCACCAGGGACACACGGAGGGCCGGGGAGCTGTTTTTT	CATRDTRRAGELFF
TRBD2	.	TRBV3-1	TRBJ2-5	TGTGCCAGCAGCCGAGTAACTAGCGGGCAAGAGACCCAGTACTTC	CASSRVTSGQETQYF
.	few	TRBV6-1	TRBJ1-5	TGTGCCAGCAGACCAACAGGCAATCAGCCCCAGCATTTT	CASRPTGNQPQHF
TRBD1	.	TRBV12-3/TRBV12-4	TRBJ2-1	TGTGCCAGCAGTTTGGAAATCGGGACAGGGCTCTCCTACAATGAGCAGTTCTTC	CASSLEIGTGLSYNEQFF
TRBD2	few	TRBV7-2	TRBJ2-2	TGTGCCAGCAGCAACCCTAGCGGGACCTACACCGGGGAGCTGTTTTTT	CASSNPSGTYTGELFF
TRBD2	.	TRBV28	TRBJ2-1	TGTGCCAGCAGTGGGACTAGCGGGAGCTTACGCAATGAGCAGTTCTTC	CASSGTSGSLRNEQFF
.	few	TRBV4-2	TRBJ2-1	TGTGCCAGCAGCCTCTTAGAAATTCGGAACAATGAGCAGTTCTTC	CASSLLEIRNNEQFF
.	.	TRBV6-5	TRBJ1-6	TGTGCCAGCAGTTACGTTTCGACAGCAAACTATAATTCACCCCTCCACTTT	CASSYVSTANYNSPLHF
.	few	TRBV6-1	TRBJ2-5	TGTGCCAGCAGCCGCACAGCCTACCGGGAGACCCAGTACTTC	CASSRTAYRETQYF
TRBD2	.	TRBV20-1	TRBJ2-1	TGCAGTGCTAGTCCCGGTAGCGGGAGCTACAATGAGCAGTTCTTC	CSASPGSGSYNEQFF
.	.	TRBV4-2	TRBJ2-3	TGTGCCAGCAGCCAACGGCCCGGATATATGGAGACAGATACGCAGTATTTT	CASSQRPGYMETDTQYF
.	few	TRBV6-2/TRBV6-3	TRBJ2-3	TGTGCCAGCAGCATCCGGGGCGGGGTAGATACGCAGTATTTT	CASSIRGGVDTQYF
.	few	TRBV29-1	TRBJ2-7	TGCAGCGTTGCGGGACAAACCTACGAGCAGTACTTC	CSVAGQTYEQYF
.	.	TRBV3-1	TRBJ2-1	TGTGCCAGCAGCCACCGAGGGGGAATCTCCTACAATGAGCAGTTCTTC	CASSHRGGISYNEQFF
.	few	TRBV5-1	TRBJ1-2	TGCGCCAGCAGCTTGAACGGTCCAGATGGCTACACCTTC	CASSLNGPDGYTF
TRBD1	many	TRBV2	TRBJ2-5	TGTGCCAGCAGCTGGACAGGGGAAGAGACCCAGTACTTC	CASSWTGEETQYF
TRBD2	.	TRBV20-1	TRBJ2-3	TGCAGTGCGGGACTCGGGGGGGCCACAGATACGCAGTATTTT	CSAGLGGATDTQYF
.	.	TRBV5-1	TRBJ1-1	TGCGCCAGCAGCCTCTATAGTGGAACTGAAGCTTTCTTT	CASSLYSGTEAFF
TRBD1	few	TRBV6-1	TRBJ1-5	TGTGCCAGCAGACCCCAGGGGGCGGTTGACAATCAGCCCCAGCATTTT	CASRPQGAVDNQPQHF
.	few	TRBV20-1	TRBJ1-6	TGCAGTGCTCTCCCCACGTCGCGGGGAAATTCACCCCTCCACTTT	CSALPTSRGNSPLHF
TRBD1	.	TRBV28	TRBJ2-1	TGTGCCAGCACCCGACAGGGGGGGTCGAACAATGAGCAGTTCTTC	CASTRQGGSNNEQFF
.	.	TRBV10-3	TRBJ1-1	TGTGCCATCAGTGAAGCAGGGAGGCGGAACACTGAAGCTTTCTTT	CAISEAGRRNTEAFF
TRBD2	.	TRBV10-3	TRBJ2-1	TGTGCCATCAGCGGCCCCGCTGTCAGCGGGGGGTACAATGAGCAGTTCTTC	CAISGPAVSGGYNEQFF
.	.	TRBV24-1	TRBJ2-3	TGTGCCACCAGTGATTTGGGAGGGTCAGATACGCAGTATTTT	CATSDLGGSDTQYF
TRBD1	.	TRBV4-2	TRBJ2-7	TGTGCCAGCAGCCAGACCGAACAGGGGATCGAGCAGTACTTC	CASSQTEQGIEQYF
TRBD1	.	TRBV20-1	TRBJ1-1	TGCAGTGTTAGGGAGGGGACAGGGGGCTCCACTGAAGCTTTCTTT	CSVREGTGGSTEAFF
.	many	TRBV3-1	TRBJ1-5	TGTGCCAGCAGCCAGACCGGCAATCAGCCCCAGCATTTT	CASSQTGNQPQHF
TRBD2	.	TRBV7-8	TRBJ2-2	TGTGCCAGCAGCTTCAGCGGGAGGGCCCCCGGGGAGCTGTTTTTT	CASSFSGRAPGELFF
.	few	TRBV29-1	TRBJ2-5	TGCAGCGGGGGTGGGACAACTGAGACCCAGTACTTC	CSGGGTTETQYF
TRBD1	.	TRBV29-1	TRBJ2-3	TGCAGCGGGGGCAGGGGGCCACAAGATACGCAGTATTTT	CSGGRGPQDTQYF
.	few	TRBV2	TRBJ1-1	TGTGCCAGCAGGTACAGGGATAGTAACACTGAAGCTTTCTTT	CASRYRDSNTEAFF
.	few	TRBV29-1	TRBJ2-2	TGCAGCGTTGAAGATGGGTGGGGGAACACCGGGGAGCTGTTTTTT	CSVEDGWGNTGELFF
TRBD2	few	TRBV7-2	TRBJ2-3	TGTGCCAGCAGCTTAGTAGGGAGGGGAGCAGATACGCAGTATTTT	CASSLVGRGADTQYF
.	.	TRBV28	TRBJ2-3	TGTGCCAGCAGAAACCCACCCACAGATACGCAGTATTTT	CASRNPPTDTQYF
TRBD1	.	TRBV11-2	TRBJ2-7	TGTGCCAGCAGCATCGGGACAGGGATTCGCGAGCAGTACTTC	CASSIGTGIREQYF
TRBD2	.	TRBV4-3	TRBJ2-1	TGCGCCAGCAGCCGTAATTTAGCGGGGGGACTAAATGAGCAGTTCTTC	CASSRNLAGGLNEQFF
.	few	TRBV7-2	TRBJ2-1	TGTGCCAGCAGCTTAAGCACAGCGGTGAATGAGCAGTTCTTC	CASSLSTAVNEQFF
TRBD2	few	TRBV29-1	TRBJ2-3	TGCAGCGTCGGCGTGACTAGCGGGAGCCTTAGCACAGATACGCAGTATTTT	CSVGVTSGSLSTDTQYF